Below, 14 T cell receptor beta chains from the same sample are listed, as sequenced in a study of post-analysis software for immune sequencing data. Presence of unique molecular identifiers characterized the TCR beta cDNA libraries. TCRdb ran MiXCR on the PCR reads and lists one entry per CDR3 protein. The sample holds hundreds of thousands of distinct CDR3 sequences, approximately 30% seen once. Whole-study results and caveats: There were four or five TRBV segments more frequent in patients than controls, and TRBV5-6, TRBV5-1 and TRBV20-1 were among them.

These TCRs' antigens remain unknown. Source material: blood. All receptors derive from a girl aged 5-17 years with multiple sclerosis.

The CDR3 DNA reads as TGTGCCAGCGGACCCGGGACAGGCGGCTTCTACGAGCAGTTCTTC. It is translated as CASGPGTGGFYEQFF. The chain employs TRBV27 and TRBJ2-7; TRBD1 agrees at 8 bases. The J call is uncertain, as TRBJ2-1 better fits the DNA end. The germline V gene has CDR1 MNHEY and CDR2 SMNVEV (reference sequence). This CDR3 spans 15 amino acids.

The chain carries TRBV29-1 and TRBJ2-3; D possibly uses TRBD1 or TRBD2 (6 bases each). The germline gives CDR1 SQVTM, CDR2 ANQGSEA. The CDR3 extends over 13 amino acids. The V gene lost 5 bases and the J gene lost 5 bases, with 14 bases spanning the gap. In DNA, the CDR3 is TGCAGCGTTCCCTCGGGGGCGGAAGATACGCAGTATTTT. It codes for CSVPSGAEDTQYF.

This chain connects TRBV6-2 or TRBV6-3 to TRBJ2-1, with 8 bases identical to TRBD2. V was clipped by 6 bases and J by 8 bases; unmatched bases: 9. Germline CDR1 is MNHEY and CDR2 is SVGEGT. This CDR3 is built from 14 residues. Written as DNA, the CDR3 is TGTGCCAGCAGGACAGGTCTCGGGGGGGATGAGCAGTTCTTC. It specifies CASRTGLGGDEQFF.

This sequence joins TRBV11-2 and TRBJ2-7; D is unresolved. CDR3 size: 15 residues. V shed 4 bases and J shed 4 bases, with 17 bases lying between them. From germline, CDR1 is SGHAT and CDR2 FQNNGV. CDR3 bases: TGTGCCAGCAGCTCCATCAGCCCTTTACGTTACGAGCAGTACTTC. Translating gives CASSSISPLRYEQYF.

The CDR3 bases are TGTGCCAGCTCACCTGCCGGGACAGAAGGCTACACCTTC. This gives the protein CASSPAGTEGYTF. The chain recombines TRBV18 with TRBJ1-2; 7 bases are a match to TRBD1. CDR1 KGHSH and CDR2 LQKENI come from the germline V gene. The CDR3 spans 13 residues. Germline trimming cut 3 bases from V and 8 bases from J; bases unmatched to any gene: 6.

The chain couples TRBV6-5 to TRBJ1-4; 9 bases map to TRBD1. Germline V lookup: CDR1 MNHEY, CDR2 SVGAGI. The CDR3 spans 14 residues. J lost 8 bases, V lost 10 bases, and 11 bases had no gene match. The chain's CDR3 is CANQEGTGWEKLFF. The CDR3 DNA reads as TGTGCCAACCAAGAGGGGACAGGGTGGGAAAAACTGTTTTTT.

This clonotype was observed a handful of times. The CDR3 DNA is TGTGCCAGCAGTTCAAGGACCCAGTACTTC. It yields the protein CASSSRTQYF. This chain connects TRBV28 to TRBJ2-5, with D hard to call. Trimming took off 4 bases at V and 7 bases at J, with 4 bases between the two ends. Looked up from germline, CDR1 is MDHEN and CDR2 is SYDVKM. The CDR3 contains 10 residues.

The V and J genes are TRBV20-1 and TRBJ2-1; 13 bases fit TRBD2. Germline V lookup: CDR1 DFQATT, CDR2 SNEGSKA (reference sequence). There are 15 residues in the CDR3. V was pared by 5 bases and J by 8 bases, with 9 bases of the junction left unmatched. As DNA, the CDR3 is TGCAGTGCTGGGGGGGGACTAGCGGGACGTGATGAGCAGTTCTTC. This codes for CSAGGGLAGRDEQFF.

This clonotype was counted only a few times. The chain couples TRBV7-2 to TRBJ2-7; D is uncertain. V was trimmed by 1 base and J by 0 bases, leaving 19 bases between them. The V gene's germline CDR1 is SGHTA and CDR2 FQGNSA. The CDR3 length is 18 residues. The CDR3 spells CASSLGIPRPRSSYEQYF. The CDR3 DNA reads as TGTGCCAGCAGCTTAGGGATCCCCAGGCCGAGGAGCTCCTACGAGCAGTACTTC.

The sample holds many counts of this clonotype. The chain carries TRBV7-2 and TRBJ2-7; D is uncertain. In germline, CDR1 is SGHTA, CDR2 FQGNSA. The V end was cut by 1 base, the J end by 2 bases, with 6 bases between. The CDR3 is 13 amino acids. This CDR3 reads CASSLVGAYEQYF. CDR3 nucleotides: TGTGCCAGCAGCTTAGTCGGAGCCTACGAGCAGTACTTC.

The V and J genes are TRBV29-1 and TRBJ2-1; TRBD1 aligns across 7 bases. From germline, CDR1 is SQVTM and CDR2 ANQGSEA. The CDR3 length is 15 residues. J lost 4 bases, V lost 8 bases, and 14 bases had no gene match. This CDR3 is CSHWGVGQTYNEQFF. CDR3 nucleotide sequence: TGCAGCCATTGGGGTGTGGGACAGACTTACAATGAGCAGTTCTTC.

V and J are TRBV12-3 or TRBV12-4 and TRBJ1-5; tentative D call: TRBD1 (5 bases). The ends were cut back, 3 bases at V and 3 bases at J, with 9 bases in the middle. This CDR3 spans 14 amino acids. CDR3 region: CASSFSRDNQPQHF. CDR3 DNA: TGTGCCAGCAGTTTTTCCAGGGACAATCAGCCCCAGCATTTT.

The chain joins TRBV20-1 to TRBJ1-4; a possible D gene is TRBD1 (6 bases). This CDR3 has 13 amino acids. Per the germline V gene, CDR1 is DFQATT and CDR2 is SNEGSKA (reference sequence). V lost 5 bases and J 8 bases, leaving 15 bases between the germline ends. CDR3 residues: CSAFGTTVEKLFF. CDR3 DNA: TGCAGTGCTTTCGGGACAACGGTGGAAAAACTGTTTTTT.

This clonotype came up a few times. DNA of the CDR3: TGCGCCAGCAGCCAAGATTTCGGGGCTAATGAAAAACTGTTTTTT. Protein product: CASSQDFGANEKLFF. The chain combines TRBV4-3 with TRBJ1-4; D is ambiguous. The CDR3 covers 15 residues. The V end was cut by 0 bases, the J end by 3 bases, with 8 bases between. The germline gives CDR1 LGHNA, CDR2 YSLEER.